The next 10 T cell receptor beta chains were all read from a single sample in a study of cytomegalovirus exposure and HLA in healthy donors. PCR involved 60 Vbeta and 13 Jbeta primers. Assay used: immunoSEQ multiplex PCR; TCRdb lists only in-frame clones, some missing. In the table there are some 200,000 clones, about two thirds of which are singletons. The specimen was PBMCs. The receptors derive from a man aged 40-55 years in good health and CMV-seropositive.

V usage is TRBV5-1 and J usage is TRBJ2-1, with D unclear. V lost 0 bases and J lost 5, with 9 bases in between. This CDR3 is 14 amino acids long. CDR1 and CDR2 (germline): SGHRS, YFSETQ. CDR3 sequence (DNA): TGCGCCAGCAGCTTGGGTCGGGTGAACAATGAGCAGTTCTTC. It codes for CASSLGRVNNEQFF. Combining the CDR3 with reference TRBV5-1 and TRBJ2-1 gives the whole variable domain KAGVTQTPRYLIKTRGQQVTLSCSPISGHRSVSWYQQTPGQGLQFLFEYFSETQRNKGNFPGRFSGRQFSNSRSEMNVSTLELGDSALYLCASSLGRVNNEQFFGPGTRLTVL.

This chain uses TRBV7-9 with TRBJ2-7; maybe TRBD2 (5 bases). The CDR3 covers 15 residues. V lost 5 bases to trimming and J lost 7 bases, with 21 bases between them. CDR1 is SEHNR and CDR2 is FQNEAQ in the germline V gene (reference sequence). The CDR3 sequence is CASSQGPGKGVEQYF. CDR3 coding DNA: TGTGCCAGCAGCCAAGGACCGGGGAAGGGAGTGGAGCAGTACTTC.

In this sample, this clone turned up a few times. The CDR3 sequence: CASGRGGRGEETQYF. As DNA, the CDR3 is TGTGCCAGCGGGAGGGGGGGGCGGGGTGAAGAGACCCAGTACTTC. The J gene is TRBJ2-5, the V gene TRBV5-5, with a tentative D call TRBD2 (7 bases). This CDR3 comprises 15 residues. Germline loops: CDR1 SGHKS, CDR2 YYEKEE (reference sequence). With 7 bases removed from V and 3 bases from J, the gap between germline ends came to 19 bases.

The sample holds one count of this clone. J is TRBJ1-4 and V is TRBV10-2; D is undetermined. Germline values: CDR1 WSHSY, CDR2 SAAADI. V was cut by 6 bases and J by 5 bases, with 16 bases left in between. This CDR3 is built from 15 residues. The CDR3 DNA is TGCGCCAGCAGAGAACCCGGGTCATTCAATGAAAAACTGTTTTTT. Its translation is CASREPGSFNEKLFF.

V and J are TRBV7-9 and TRBJ1-1; D uncertain. Trimming took 5 bases from V and 3 from J, leaving 4 bases between them. Germline-derived CDR1 and CDR2 are SEHNR and FQNEAQ (reference sequence). The CDR3 extends over 11 amino acids. The CDR3 protein is CASSSYTEAFF. CDR3 DNA sequence: TGTGCCAGCAGCAGCTACACTGAAGCTTTCTTT.

CDR3 residues: CASSLAQPLSSYNEQFF. Here the CDR3 DNA reads TGTGCCAGCAGCTTAGCGCAACCACTGAGCTCCTACAATGAGCAGTTCTTC. The chain carries TRBV7-2 and TRBJ2-1; D unresolved. The CDR3 is made up of 17 amino acids. The ends were cut back, 0 bases at V and 0 bases at J, with 12 bases in the middle. Germline V gene lookup returns CDR1 SGHTA and CDR2 FQGNSA. Filled out from reference TRBV7-2 and TRBJ2-1, the complete variable domain reads GAGVSQSPSNKVTEKGKDVELRCDPISGHTALYWYRQSLGQGLEFLIYFQGNSAPDKSGLPSDRFSAERTGGSVSTLTIQRTQQEDSAVYLCASSLAQPLSSYNEQFFGPGTRLTVL.

V and J are TRBV12-5 and TRBJ2-3; 8 bases match TRBD1. In germline, CDR1 is LGHNT, CDR2 FRNRAP. CDR3 length equals 14 residues. V shed 9 bases, J shed 1 base, and the junction held 6 bases outside the gene matches. The CDR3 is CASGTGLGTDTQYF. The CDR3 bases are TGTGCTAGCGGGACAGGTTTGGGCACAGATACGCAGTATTTT. Filled out from reference TRBV12-5 and TRBJ2-3, the complete variable domain reads DARVTQTPRHKVTEMGQEVTMRCQPILGHNTVFWYRQTMMQGLELLAYFRNRAPLDDSGMPKDRFSAEMPDATLATLKIQPSEPRDSAVYFCASGTGLGTDTQYFGPGTRLTVL.

The CDR3 bases are TGTGCCAGTAGTGTTACAGGAGAGAGGGAGACCCAGTACTTC. Its protein is CASSVTGERETQYF. The rearrangement joins TRBV19 to TRBJ2-5; D may be TRBD1 (5 bases). The CDR3 runs 14 residues. Germline CDR1 reads LNHDA; CDR2 reads SQIVND (reference sequence). The germline V and J ends were trimmed by 5 bases and 5 bases, with 15 bases remaining between them.

The genes are TRBV5-1 and TRBJ1-2, with D possibly TRBD1 on 5 matching bases. Deletions cut 2 bases from V and 4 bases from J, with 9 bases between. Germline loops: CDR1 SGHRS, CDR2 YFSETQ. The CDR3 is 13 residues long. The CDR3 region is CASSFGAAYGYTF. The CDR3 DNA sequence: TGCGCCAGCAGCTTTGGGGCCGCCTATGGCTACACCTTC. Full variable domain (remainder filled in from reference TRBV5-1 and TRBJ1-2): KAGVTQTPRYLIKTRGQQVTLSCSPISGHRSVSWYQQTPGQGLQFLFEYFSETQRNKGNFPGRFSGRQFSNSRSEMNVSTLELGDSALYLCASSFGAAYGYTFGSGTRLTVV.

The gene calls are TRBV19 and TRBJ1-5; D gene ambiguous. Trimming shortened V by 1 base and J by 5 bases, and 15 bases separated the two germline ends. The CDR3 totals 16 residues. The germline V gene has CDR1 LNHDA and CDR2 SQIVND (reference sequence). CDR3 protein: CASSIGPPTLYQPQHF. CDR3 sequence (DNA): TGTGCCAGTAGTATAGGGCCGCCAACCCTTTATCAGCCCCAGCATTTT.